The 29 T cell receptor beta chains below were found in one sample sequenced in a study of T-cell reconstitution after alpha-beta-depleted transplantation in children. Library preparation (for TCRbeta) was performed with unique molecular identifiers. Via MiXCR, TCRdb re-called the PCR reads, giving one row per CDR3 protein. The sample records about 200,000 distinct CDR3 sequences, roughly 6.6% being singletons. The starting material was PBMCs, obtained before TCRalphabeta/CD19-depleted stem cell transplant. The receptors here all came from a boy between 2 and 10 years old with acute lymphoblastic leukemia, due to receive a stem cell transplant.

This clonotype came up many times. The chain has TRBV5-1 and TRBJ2-2, with 8 bases identical to TRBD2. V dropped 4 bases and J dropped 5; count of bases not matched to a gene: 7. This CDR3 is built from 15 residues. Germline-derived CDR1 and CDR2 are SGHRS and YFSETQ. CDR3 DNA sequence: TGCGCCAGCAGCCCGGGAGGGCAGGGAACCGGGGAGCTGTTTTTT. Encoded protein: CASSPGGQGTGELFF.

This clonotype occurred many times. This sequence joins TRBV4-1 and TRBJ1-2; D is unresolved. The CDR3 consists of 13 residues. Trimming pared 0 bases from V and 8 bases from J, leaving 10 bases between. The V gene's germline CDR1 is MGHRA and CDR2 YSYEKL. The CDR3 loop is CASSQEVARGYTF. The CDR3 DNA is TGCGCCAGCAGCCAAGAAGTGGCGAGAGGCTACACCTTC.

This clonotype came up many times. V usage is TRBV15 and J usage is TRBJ2-2; TRBD1 aligns across 7 bases. Unmatched junction bases numbered 7, after V lost 0 bases and J lost 6 bases. CDR1 LNHNV and CDR2 YYDKDF come from the germline V gene (reference sequence). This CDR3 region has 16 residues. The DNA of the CDR3 is TGTGCCACCAGCAGAGACTTAGACAGGGTTGCCGGGGAGCTGTTTTTT. Its protein is CATSRDLDRVAGELFF.

This clonotype has a handful of counts. The chain links TRBV11-3 to TRBJ2-2; D unclear. CDR3 length: 13 amino acids. V lost 3 bases, J lost 9 bases, and 11 bases lay in between. CDR1 is SGHNT, CDR2 YENEEA, per germline. CDR3 amino acids: CASSLGSERELFF. Here the CDR3 DNA reads TGTGCCAGCAGCTTGGGGTCGGAGAGGGAGCTGTTTTTT.

The gene calls are TRBV7-3 and TRBJ2-7; D might be TRBD1 (6 bases). The CDR3 length is 13 residues. CDR1 and CDR2 from the germline V gene are SGHTA and FQGTGA. Trimming cost V 4 bases and J 5 bases, with 12 bases left between them. CDR3 nucleotide sequence: TGTGCCAGCAGCTACGAACAGGGCAACGAGCAGTACTTC. Its protein product is CASSYEQGNEQYF.

This clonotype was seen ten or more times. This chain connects TRBV12-3 or TRBV12-4 to TRBJ1-5, with D possibly TRBD1 on 5 matching bases. The V end was cut by 1 base, the J end by 5 bases, with 9 bases between. CDR3 length: 14 amino acids. The DNA of the CDR3 is TGTGCCAGCAGTTTAGGGGGGAATTATCAGCCCCAGCATTTT. Its translation: CASSLGGNYQPQHF.

This clonotype was counted a few times. The J gene is TRBJ2-7, the V gene TRBV18; D is ambiguous. The germline V gene encodes CDR1 KGHSH and CDR2 LQKENI. The V and J ends lost 3 bases and 3 bases respectively, with 12 bases between them. This CDR3 has 14 residues. CDR3 sequence: CASSPVASHYEQYF. The CDR3 DNA follows: TGTGCCAGCTCACCCGTCGCCTCCCACTACGAGCAGTACTTC.

This clonotype has more than one count but fewer than ten. The V call is TRBV29-1, the J call TRBJ1-2; 9 positions match TRBD1. Germline V gene data show CDR1 as SQVTM and CDR2 as ANQGSEA. V shed 7 bases, J shed 4 bases, and the junction held 13 bases outside the gene matches. CDR3 length equals 15 residues. CDR3 amino acids: CSAYGDREASYGYTF. DNA for the CDR3: TGCAGCGCCTACGGGGACAGGGAGGCGAGCTATGGCTACACCTTC.

This clonotype has at least ten counts. The V call is TRBV28, the J call TRBJ2-3; D tentatively fits TRBD1 or TRBD2 (5 bases each). Germline CDR1 is MDHEN and CDR2 is SYDVKM. This CDR3 comprises 14 residues. Trimming shortened V by 8 bases and J by 4 bases, and 16 bases separated the two germline ends. The chain's CDR3 is CASRGPNLADTQYF. The CDR3 nucleotides are TGTGCCAGCCGGGGCCCCAACCTAGCAGATACGCAGTATTTT.

This clonotype was picked up many times. Here the CDR3 reads CASSRWDTEAFF. CDR3 nucleotide sequence: TGTGCCAGCAGCCGATGGGACACTGAAGCTTTCTTT. The chain couples TRBV11-2 to TRBJ1-1; D unresolved. V was shortened by 5 bases and J by 3 bases, with 7 bases between the two germline ends. The CDR3 totals 12 residues. Germline-derived CDR1 and CDR2 are SGHAT and FQNNGV.

This clonotype appeared many times. The rearrangement links TRBV27 to TRBJ2-2; no firm D call. Germline-derived CDR1 and CDR2 are MNHEY and SMNVEV (reference sequence). Trimming removed 6 bases from V and 5 bases from J, with 7 bases in between. The CDR3 is 12 residues long. The CDR3 nucleotides read TGTGCCAGCAGACCCACTACCGGGGAGCTGTTTTTT. Its translation: CASRPTTGELFF.

The sample holds a few counts of this clonotype. V gene TRBV20-1 combines with J gene TRBJ1-2; the match to TRBD1 covers 7 bases. The ends lost 6 bases at V and 2 bases at J; junction bases unmatched: 6. The length of the CDR3 is 13 residues. Germline CDR1 is DFQATT and CDR2 is SNEGSKA (reference sequence). CDR3 DNA sequence: TGCAGTGCCGAGGACAGGCAGAACTATGGCTACACCTTC. Translating it yields CSAEDRQNYGYTF.

This clonotype was observed at least ten times. At one end, the junction sequence differs from germline, possibly due to a read error. The chain carries TRBV28 and TRBJ1-1; TRBD1 might be the D (6 bases). Germline V gene sequence: CDR1 MDHEN, CDR2 SYDVKM. This CDR3 is 12 amino acids long. The CDR3 is CASSLPGGGGLF. CDR3 sequence (DNA): TGTGCCAGCAGTTTACCTGGAGGGGGGGGCCTCTTT. The full variable domain, completed using reference TRBV28 and TRBJ1-1, is DVKVTQSSRYLVKRTGEKVFLECVQDMDHENMFWYRQDPGLGLRLIYFSYDVKMKEKGDIPEGYSVSREKKERFSLILESASTNQTSMYLCASSLPGGGGLFGQGTRLTVV.

This clonotype has at least ten counts. This chain uses TRBV5-1 with TRBJ1-1; TRBD1 might be the D (6 bases). V lost 0 bases and J 5 bases, leaving 14 bases between the germline ends. This CDR3 is built from 15 residues. The germline V gene has CDR1 SGHRS and CDR2 YFSETQ. The chain's CDR3 is CASSLERGLRTEAFF. In DNA, the CDR3 is TGCGCCAGCAGCTTGGAGAGGGGGTTGAGGACTGAAGCTTTCTTT. Full variable domain (rest looked up from reference TRBV5-1 and TRBJ1-1): KAGVTQTPRYLIKTRGQQVTLSCSPISGHRSVSWYQQTPGQGLQFLFEYFSETQRNKGNFPGRFSGRQFSNSRSEMNVSTLELGDSALYLCASSLERGLRTEAFFGQGTRLTVV.

There are a few counts of this clonotype. The chain recombines TRBV12-3 or TRBV12-4 with TRBJ2-7; the match to TRBD1 covers 9 bases. J was trimmed by 0 bases and V by 4 bases; bases with no gene match: 4. The CDR3 sequence is 15 residues long. The CDR3 DNA reads TGTGCCAGCAGTTGGACAGGGGCTACCTCCTACGAGCAGTACTTC. Residues: CASSWTGATSYEQYF.

This clonotype occurred many times. V and J are TRBV28 and TRBJ2-7; 7 bases are a match to TRBD1. The CDR3 extends over 16 amino acids. Germline CDR1 is MDHEN and CDR2 is SYDVKM. After removal of 2 bases from V and 0 bases from J, the junction contained 7 bases not matched to a gene. The CDR3 coding sequence is TGTGCCAGCAGTTTAGGACAGGCGAAAAGCTCCTACGAGCAGTACTTC. Translating gives CASSLGQAKSSYEQYF.

This clonotype was found a few times. The CDR3 loop is CSARDWDLSGEKLFF. Written as DNA, the CDR3 is TGCAGTGCTAGAGATTGGGACCTGTCGGGTGAAAAACTGTTTTTT. The chain employs TRBV20-1 and TRBJ1-4, with D maybe TRBD1 (5 bases). Germline CDR1 is DFQATT and CDR2 is SNEGSKA (reference sequence). There are 15 residues in the CDR3. Trimming took off 0 bases at V and 7 bases at J, with 15 bases between the two ends.

This clonotype is medium-sized (0.01 to 0.1%) in the sample. This chain links TRBV5-1 with TRBJ2-5, with unresolved D. The germline CDR1 and CDR2 sequences are SGHRS and YFSETQ. The V end was cut by 2 bases, the J end by 3 bases, with 17 bases between. The length of the CDR3 is 16 residues. The CDR3 protein is CASSFGSWTVEETQYF. The CDR3 DNA is TGCGCCAGCAGCTTTGGTAGCTGGACGGTGGAAGAGACCCAGTACTTC. The whole variable domain, remainder taken from reference TRBV5-1 and TRBJ2-5, is KAGVTQTPRYLIKTRGQQVTLSCSPISGHRSVSWYQQTPGQGLQFLFEYFSETQRNKGNFPGRFSGRQFSNSRSEMNVSTLELGDSALYLCASSFGSWTVEETQYFGPGTRLLVL.

In its sample, this clonotype was seen many times. The J gene is TRBJ2-7, the V gene TRBV6-2 or TRBV6-3, with 7 positions matching TRBD1. The CDR3 is 15 amino acids. Trimming cost V 6 bases and J 3 bases; bases outside gene matches: 11. Germline CDR1 is MNHEY and CDR2 is SVGEGT. CDR3 sequence (DNA): TGTGCCAGCAGCCACGGGACAGCGTACCTCTACGAGCAGTACTTC. It is translated as CASSHGTAYLYEQYF.

This clonotype was seen repeatedly, ten times or more. The chain joins TRBV12-3 or TRBV12-4 to TRBJ1-1; no firm D call. The CDR3 has 14 residues. Trimming removed 5 bases from V and 4 bases from J, with 14 bases in between. The CDR3 here is CASSPALNPTEAFF. As DNA, the CDR3 is TGTGCCAGCAGTCCCGCCTTGAATCCCACTGAAGCTTTCTTT.

This clonotype was observed at least ten times. The chain carries TRBV28 and TRBJ2-7; no clear D. The germline V and J ends were trimmed by 6 bases and 4 bases, with 7 bases remaining between them. This CDR3 contains 11 residues. Germline CDR1 reads MDHEN; CDR2 reads SYDVKM. This chain's CDR3 is CASRTKYEQYF. For the CDR3, the DNA is TGTGCCAGCAGAACGAAATACGAGCAGTACTTC.

This clonotype was counted at least ten times. This sequence joins TRBV25-1 and TRBJ2-1; TRBD1 matches 7 bases. This CDR3 comprises 13 residues. The V segment lost 6 bases and the J segment 4 bases; nucleotides outside the gene matches: 3. CDR1 and CDR2 from the germline V gene are MGHDK and SYGVNS. The CDR3 sequence is CASSGQVYNEQFF. CDR3 nucleotide sequence: TGTGCCAGCAGCGGACAGGTTTACAATGAGCAGTTCTTC. Together with reference TRBV25-1 and TRBJ2-1, the CDR3 gives the full variable domain: EADIYQTPRYLVIGTGKKITLECSQTMGHDKMYWYQQDPGMELHLIHYSYGVNSTEKGDLSSESTVSRIRTEHFPLTLESARPSHTSQYLCASSGQVYNEQFFGPGTRLTVL.

The V call is TRBV5-1, the J call TRBJ1-6, with 8 bases matching TRBD1. CDR3 length: 17 amino acids. Germline-derived CDR1 and CDR2 are SGHRS and YFSETQ. The V and J ends lost 4 bases and 6 bases, in that order; junction bases with no gene match: 12. In nucleotides, the CDR3 is TGCGCCAGCAGCCTCGGTACCGAAGGACAGGGTAATTCACCCCTCCACTTT. Translated, it gives CASSLGTEGQGNSPLHF.

About this clonotype itself: With a much larger clone just one base away, this may be a read error. The CDR3 region has the DNA TGTGCCAGCGGCCCTACCATTCCGAGCTCCTACAATGAGCAGTTCTTC. This gives the protein CASGPTIPSSYNEQFF. V is TRBV28 and J is TRBJ2-1; no definite D call. The germline V and J ends were trimmed by 8 bases and 0 bases, with 17 bases remaining between them. Per germline, CDR1 MDHEN and CDR2 SYDVKM. This CDR3 has 16 amino acids.

This clonotype was observed many times. V usage is TRBV20-1 and J usage is TRBJ1-5; 9 bases are shared with TRBD1. There are 15 residues in the CDR3. The V gene's germline CDR1 is DFQATT and CDR2 SNEGSKA (reference sequence). The J segment lost 6 bases and the V segment lost 1 base, leaving 7 bases of the junction unmatched. CDR3 in amino acids: CSARVGTGYAQPQHF. The CDR3 DNA reads TGCAGTGCTAGAGTCGGGACAGGGTACGCTCAGCCCCAGCATTTT.

This rearrangement joins TRBV29-1 to TRBJ1-1; no clear D gene. V was clipped by 2 bases and J by 2 bases, with 12 bases between them. The CDR3 length is 14 residues. Germline V lookup: CDR1 SQVTM, CDR2 ANQGSEA. The CDR3 region has the DNA TGCAGCGTTGAAAATCCGGGTACTAACACTGAAGCTTTCTTT. Encoded protein: CSVENPGTNTEAFF. Looking up the rest from reference TRBV29-1 and TRBJ1-1 gives the full variable domain: SAVISQKPSRDICQRGTSLTIQCQVDSQVTMMFWYRQQPGQSLTLIATANQGSEATYESGFVIDKFPISRPNLTFSTLTVSNMSPEDSSIYLCSVENPGTNTEAFFGQGTRLTVV.

At least ten counts were recorded for this clonotype. V and J are TRBV12-3 or TRBV12-4 and TRBJ1-3; no reliable D call. CDR3 length: 14 amino acids. Trimming shortened V by 3 bases and J by 4 bases, and 10 bases separated the two germline ends. CDR3 amino acids: CASSFSGSGNTIYF. CDR3 sequence (DNA): TGTGCCAGCAGTTTTAGTGGGTCCGGAAACACCATATATTTT.

Ten or more counts support this clonotype. The J gene is TRBJ2-7, the V gene TRBV5-7, with D maybe TRBD1 (5 bases). TRBV5-7 is an open reading frame, and its role is uncertain. The CDR3 is made up of 13 amino acids. The germline V and J ends were trimmed by 3 bases and 4 bases, with 11 bases remaining between them. CDR3 coding DNA: TGTGCCAGCAGCTCAACCAGGGTTTACGAGCAGTACTTC. Encoded protein: CASSSTRVYEQYF.

On this clonotype itself: A much larger clone differs from this one at a single base, so this may be a read error. This chain joins TRBV28 and TRBJ2-2; a weak D match, TRBD2 (6 bases). Per germline, CDR1 MDHEN and CDR2 SYDVKM. This CDR3 has 14 residues. CDR3 bases: TGTGCCAGCAGTTTTTACCTTATCGGCGGGGAGGTGTTTTTT. Its protein is CASSFYLIGGEVFF.